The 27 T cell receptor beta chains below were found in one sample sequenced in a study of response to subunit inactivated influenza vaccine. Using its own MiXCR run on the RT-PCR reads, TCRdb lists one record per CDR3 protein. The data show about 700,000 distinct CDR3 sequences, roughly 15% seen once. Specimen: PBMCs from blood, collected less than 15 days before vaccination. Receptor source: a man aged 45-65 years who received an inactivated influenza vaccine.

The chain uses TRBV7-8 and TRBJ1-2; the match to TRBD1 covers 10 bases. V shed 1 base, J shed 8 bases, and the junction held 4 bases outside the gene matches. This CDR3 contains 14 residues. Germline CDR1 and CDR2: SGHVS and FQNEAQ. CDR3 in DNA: TGTGCCAGCAGCTTAGTAGGACAGGGGGGAGGCTACACCTTC. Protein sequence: CASSLVGQGGGYTF.

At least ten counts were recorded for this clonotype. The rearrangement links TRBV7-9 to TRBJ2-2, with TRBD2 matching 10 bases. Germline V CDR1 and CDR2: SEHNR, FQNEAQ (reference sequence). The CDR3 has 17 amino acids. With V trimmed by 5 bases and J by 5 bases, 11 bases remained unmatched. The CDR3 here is CASSPSLAGDGTGELFF. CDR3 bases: TGTGCCAGCAGCCCTAGTCTAGCGGGAGATGGGACCGGGGAGCTGTTTTTT.

CDR3: CASNLFGTSGTDTQYF. In nucleotides, the CDR3 is TGTGCCAGCAATCTGTTCGGGACTAGCGGGACAGATACGCAGTATTTT. The genes are TRBV2 and TRBJ2-3, with TRBD2 identical over 12 bases. The CDR3 has 16 residues. The J segment lost 3 bases and the V segment lost 7 bases, leaving 8 bases of the junction unmatched. Per the germline V gene, CDR1 is SNHLY and CDR2 is FYNNEI.

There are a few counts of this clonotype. This CDR3 reads CASSHTTPPKNEQFF. CDR3 bases: TGTGCCAGCAGCCATACGACACCCCCCAAAAATGAGCAGTTCTTC. The chain couples TRBV3-1 to TRBJ2-1; D uncertain. The V and J ends lost 3 bases and 7 bases respectively, with 16 bases between them. Germline lookup yields CDR1 LGHDT and CDR2 YNNKEL (reference sequence). The CDR3 covers 15 residues.

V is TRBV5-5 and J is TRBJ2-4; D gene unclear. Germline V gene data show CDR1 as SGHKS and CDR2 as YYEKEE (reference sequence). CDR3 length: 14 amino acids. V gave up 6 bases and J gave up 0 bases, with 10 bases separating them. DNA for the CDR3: TGTGCCAGCAACCCTGGGATAGCCAAAAACATTCAGTACTTC. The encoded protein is CASNPGIAKNIQYF.

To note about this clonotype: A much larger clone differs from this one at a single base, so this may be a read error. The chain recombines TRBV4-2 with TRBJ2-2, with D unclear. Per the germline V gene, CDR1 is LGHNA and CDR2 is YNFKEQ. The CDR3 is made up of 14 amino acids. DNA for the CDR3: TGTGTCAGCAGCCAATCCGGAACGACCGGGGAGCTGTTTTTT. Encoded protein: CVSSQSGTTGELFF.

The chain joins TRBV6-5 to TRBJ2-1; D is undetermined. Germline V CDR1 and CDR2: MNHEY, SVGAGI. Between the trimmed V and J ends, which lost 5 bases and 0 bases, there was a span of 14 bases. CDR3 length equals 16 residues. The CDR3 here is CASSLKGISSYNEQFF. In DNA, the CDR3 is TGTGCCAGCAGTCTCAAAGGGATTAGCTCCTACAATGAGCAGTTCTTC.

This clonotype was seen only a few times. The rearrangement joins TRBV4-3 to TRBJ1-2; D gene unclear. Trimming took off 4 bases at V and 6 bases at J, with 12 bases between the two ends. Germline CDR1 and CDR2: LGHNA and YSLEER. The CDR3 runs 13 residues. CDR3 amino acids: CASSPTDGNGYTF. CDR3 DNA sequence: TGCGCCAGCAGCCCAACGGACGGGAATGGCTACACCTTC.

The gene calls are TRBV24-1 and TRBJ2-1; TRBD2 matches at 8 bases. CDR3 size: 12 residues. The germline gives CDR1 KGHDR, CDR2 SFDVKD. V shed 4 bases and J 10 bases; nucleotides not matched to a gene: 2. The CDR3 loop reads CATSELAGEQFF. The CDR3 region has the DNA TGTGCCACCAGTGAGTTAGCGGGAGAGCAGTTCTTC.

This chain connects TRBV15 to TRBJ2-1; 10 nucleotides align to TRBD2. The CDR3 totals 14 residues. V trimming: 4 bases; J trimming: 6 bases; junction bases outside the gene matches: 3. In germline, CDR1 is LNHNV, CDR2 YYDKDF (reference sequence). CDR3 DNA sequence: TGTGCCACCAGCAAGGGACTAGCGAGCAATGAGCAGTTCTTC. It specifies CATSKGLASNEQFF.

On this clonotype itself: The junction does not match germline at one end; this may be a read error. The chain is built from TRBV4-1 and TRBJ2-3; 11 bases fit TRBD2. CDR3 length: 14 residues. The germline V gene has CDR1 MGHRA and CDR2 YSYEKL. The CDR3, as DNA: TGCGCCAGCAGCCAGGGGACTAGCGGCAAGTATCGTGGTTTT. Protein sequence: CASSQGTSGKYRGF.

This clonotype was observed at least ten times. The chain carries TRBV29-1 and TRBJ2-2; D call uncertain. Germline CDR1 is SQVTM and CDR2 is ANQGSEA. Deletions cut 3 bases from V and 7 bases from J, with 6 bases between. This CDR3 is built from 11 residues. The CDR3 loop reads CSVDDGGELFF. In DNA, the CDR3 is TGCAGCGTTGATGATGGCGGGGAGCTGTTTTTT.

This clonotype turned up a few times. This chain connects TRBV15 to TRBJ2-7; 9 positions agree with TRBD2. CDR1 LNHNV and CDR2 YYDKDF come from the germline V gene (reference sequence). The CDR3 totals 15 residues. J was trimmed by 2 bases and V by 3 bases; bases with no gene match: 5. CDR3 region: CATSSGLANTYEQYF. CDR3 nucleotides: TGTGCCACCAGCAGTGGACTAGCGAATACCTACGAGCAGTACTTC.

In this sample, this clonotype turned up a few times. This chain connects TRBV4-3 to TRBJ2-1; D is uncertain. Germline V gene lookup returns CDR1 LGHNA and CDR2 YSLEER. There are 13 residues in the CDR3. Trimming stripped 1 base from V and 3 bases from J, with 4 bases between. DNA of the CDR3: TGCGCCAGCAGCCAAGCACTCTACAATGAGCAGTTCTTC. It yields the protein CASSQALYNEQFF.

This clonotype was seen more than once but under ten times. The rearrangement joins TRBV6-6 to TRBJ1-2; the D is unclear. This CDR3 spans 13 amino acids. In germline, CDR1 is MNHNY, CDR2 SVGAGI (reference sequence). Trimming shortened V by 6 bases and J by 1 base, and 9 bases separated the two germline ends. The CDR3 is CASRRQDNYGYTF. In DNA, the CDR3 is TGTGCCAGCAGGCGTCAGGATAACTATGGCTACACCTTC.

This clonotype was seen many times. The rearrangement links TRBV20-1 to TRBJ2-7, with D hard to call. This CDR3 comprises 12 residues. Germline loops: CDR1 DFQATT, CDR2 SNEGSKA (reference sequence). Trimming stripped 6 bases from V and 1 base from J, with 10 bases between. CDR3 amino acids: CSAQDRSYEQYF. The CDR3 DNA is TGCAGTGCCCAGGACCGTTCCTACGAGCAGTACTTC.

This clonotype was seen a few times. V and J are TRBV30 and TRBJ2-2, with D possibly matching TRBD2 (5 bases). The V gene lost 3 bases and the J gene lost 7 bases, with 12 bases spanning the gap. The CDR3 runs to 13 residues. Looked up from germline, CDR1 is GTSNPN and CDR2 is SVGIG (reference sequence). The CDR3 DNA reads TGTGCCTGGAGCGGGGTTCTTCGCGGGGAGCTGTTTTTT. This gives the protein CAWSGVLRGELFF.

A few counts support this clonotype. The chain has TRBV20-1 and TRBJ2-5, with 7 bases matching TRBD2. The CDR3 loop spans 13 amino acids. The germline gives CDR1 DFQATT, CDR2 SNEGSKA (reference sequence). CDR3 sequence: CGGVGAGEETQYF. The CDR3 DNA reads TGCGGAGGGGTAGGCGCGGGGGAAGAGACCCAGTACTTC.

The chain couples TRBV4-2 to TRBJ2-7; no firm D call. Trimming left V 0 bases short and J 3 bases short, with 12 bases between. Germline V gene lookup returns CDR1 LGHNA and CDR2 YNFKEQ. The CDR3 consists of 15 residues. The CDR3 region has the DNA TGTGCCAGCAGCCAAGACTCTGGGCTTATCTACGAGCAGTACTTC. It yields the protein CASSQDSGLIYEQYF.

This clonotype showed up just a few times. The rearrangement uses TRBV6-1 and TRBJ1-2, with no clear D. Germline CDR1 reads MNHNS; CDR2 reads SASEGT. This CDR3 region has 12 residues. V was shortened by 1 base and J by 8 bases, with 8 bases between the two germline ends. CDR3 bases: TGTGCCAGCAGTGAAGGTAGTTTAGGCTACACCTTC. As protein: CASSEGSLGYTF.

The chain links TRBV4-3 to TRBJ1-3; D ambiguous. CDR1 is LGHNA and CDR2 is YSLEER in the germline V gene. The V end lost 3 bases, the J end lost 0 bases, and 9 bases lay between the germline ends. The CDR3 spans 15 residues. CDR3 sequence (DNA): TGCGCCAGCAGCCAGGAAAGTAGCTCTGGAAACACCATATATTTT. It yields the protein CASSQESSSGNTIYF.

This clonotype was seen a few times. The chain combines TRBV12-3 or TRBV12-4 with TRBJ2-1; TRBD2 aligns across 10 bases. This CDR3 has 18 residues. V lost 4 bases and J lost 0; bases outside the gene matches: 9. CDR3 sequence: CASSYRLAGVISYNEQFF. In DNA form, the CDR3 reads TGTGCCAGCAGTTATAGGCTAGCGGGAGTAATCTCCTACAATGAGCAGTTCTTC.

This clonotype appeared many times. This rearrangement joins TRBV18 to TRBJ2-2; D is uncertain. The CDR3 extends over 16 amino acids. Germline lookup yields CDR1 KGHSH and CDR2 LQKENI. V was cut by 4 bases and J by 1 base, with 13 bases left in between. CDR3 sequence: CASSLFEARNTGELFF. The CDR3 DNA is TGTGCCAGCTCACTTTTTGAGGCCAGGAACACCGGGGAGCTGTTTTTT.

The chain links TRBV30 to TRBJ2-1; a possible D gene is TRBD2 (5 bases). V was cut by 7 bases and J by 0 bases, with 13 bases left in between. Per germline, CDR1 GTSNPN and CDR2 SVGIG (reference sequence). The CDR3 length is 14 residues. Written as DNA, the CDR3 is TGTGCCTCCCGGAAGCGGCTCTCCTACAATGAGCAGTTCTTC. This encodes CASRKRLSYNEQFF.

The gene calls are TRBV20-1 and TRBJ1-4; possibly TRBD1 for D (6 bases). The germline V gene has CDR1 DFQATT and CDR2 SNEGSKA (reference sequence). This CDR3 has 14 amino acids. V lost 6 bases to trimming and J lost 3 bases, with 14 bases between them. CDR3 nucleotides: TGCAGTGCCAAGTGGGGGGCAGCTAATGAAAAACTGTTTTTT. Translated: CSAKWGAANEKLFF.

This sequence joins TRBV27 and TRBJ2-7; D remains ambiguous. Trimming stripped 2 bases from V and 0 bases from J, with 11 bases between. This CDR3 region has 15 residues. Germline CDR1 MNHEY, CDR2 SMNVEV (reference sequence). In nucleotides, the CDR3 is TGTGCCAGCAGTTTAGCCCAGACGAGCTCCTACGAGCAGTACTTC. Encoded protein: CASSLAQTSSYEQYF.

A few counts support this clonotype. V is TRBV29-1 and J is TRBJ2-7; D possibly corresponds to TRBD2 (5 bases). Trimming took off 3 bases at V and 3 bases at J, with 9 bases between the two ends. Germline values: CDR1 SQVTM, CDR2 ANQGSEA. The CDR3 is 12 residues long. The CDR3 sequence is CSVDEGDYEQYF. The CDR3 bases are TGCAGCGTTGATGAGGGCGACTACGAGCAGTACTTC.